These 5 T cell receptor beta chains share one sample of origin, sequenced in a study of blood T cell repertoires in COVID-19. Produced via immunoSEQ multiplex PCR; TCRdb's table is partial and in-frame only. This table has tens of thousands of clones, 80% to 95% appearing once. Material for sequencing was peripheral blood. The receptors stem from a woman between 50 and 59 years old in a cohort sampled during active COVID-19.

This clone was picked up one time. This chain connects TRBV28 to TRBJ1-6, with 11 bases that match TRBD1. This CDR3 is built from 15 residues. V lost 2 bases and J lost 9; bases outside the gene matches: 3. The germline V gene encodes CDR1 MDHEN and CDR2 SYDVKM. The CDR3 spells CASSLVGQGGSPLHF. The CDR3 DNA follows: TGTGCCAGCAGTTTAGTGGGACAGGGGGGTTCACCCCTCCACTTT.

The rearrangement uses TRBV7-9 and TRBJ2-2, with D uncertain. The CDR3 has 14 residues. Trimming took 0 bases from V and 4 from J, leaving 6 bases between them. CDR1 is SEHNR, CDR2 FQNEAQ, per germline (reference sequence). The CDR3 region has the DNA TGTGCCAGCAGCTTAGCGCGGAGCACCGGGGAGCTGTTTTTT. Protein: CASSLARSTGELFF.

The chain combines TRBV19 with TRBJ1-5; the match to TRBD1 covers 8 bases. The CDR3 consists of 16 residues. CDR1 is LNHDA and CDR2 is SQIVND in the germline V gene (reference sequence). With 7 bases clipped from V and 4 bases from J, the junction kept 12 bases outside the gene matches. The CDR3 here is CASNQPDRGPNQPQHF. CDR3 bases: TGTGCCAGTAACCAACCCGACAGGGGCCCTAATCAGCCCCAGCATTTT.

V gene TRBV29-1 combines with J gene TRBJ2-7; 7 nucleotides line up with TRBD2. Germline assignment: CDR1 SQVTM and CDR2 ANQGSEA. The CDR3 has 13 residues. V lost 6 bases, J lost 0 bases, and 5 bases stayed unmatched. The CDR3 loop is CSVGGGGSYEQYF. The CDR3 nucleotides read TGCAGCGTAGGTGGCGGGGGCTCCTACGAGCAGTACTTC.

CDR3 DNA sequence: TGCGCCAGCAGCCCGGGACTAGCGGGAGGGAACACCGGGGAGCTGTTTTTT. Its translation is CASSPGLAGGNTGELFF. The rearrangement links TRBV5-1 to TRBJ2-2, with TRBD2 identical over 15 bases. CDR1 SGHRS and CDR2 YFSETQ come from the germline V gene. The CDR3 spans 17 residues. V lost 4 bases to trimming and J lost 1 base; unmatched junction nucleotides: 2.